The entry below gives a single TCR beta chain sequence along with its context. Trimming took 0 bases from V and 1 from J, leaving 15 bases between them. Looked up from germline, CDR1 is LGHNA and CDR2 is YSLEER. The CDR3 has 17 amino acids. Using immunoSEQ multiplex PCR, the repertoire was profiled, and TCRdb retains in-frame clones only, with some absent. The sample lists around 230,000 clones, over 80% occurring once. The entry originates in a study of blood T cell repertoires in COVID-19. Assignment of participants to cohorts was predicated upon participant-reported clinical history. The sequence was collected from a man between 18 and 29 years old with acute COVID-19. Sequenced sample: PBMCs or T cells enriched from blood (not recorded which). V gene TRBV4-3 combines with J gene TRBJ1-2; a possible D gene is TRBD1 (5 bases). The CDR3 DNA reads TGCGCCAGCAGCCAAGATGAATGGCAGGGCCTTAACTATGGCTACACCTTC. This encodes CASSQDEWQGLNYGYTF.